This T cell receptor (beta chain) came from a study of T cells after yellow fever vaccination. The overall study: Low-cell-number fractions were prepared with SMART-Seq v4 Ultra Low Input.

The TCR cDNA carried a universal primer site and UMIs from 5'RACE template switching. One entry per CDR3 protein results from TCRdb running MiXCR on the 5' RACE reads. The data hold some 200,000 distinct CDR3 sequences, with 3.2% observed a single time. Study-level findings and limits: A faster peak, day 5 versus 15, was reached by the weaker secondary response. Only a minor proportion of clonotypes was detected across both CD4 and CD8 compartments.

A word on this clonotype: Its antigen is still unknown.

Sequencing was performed on CD4+ T cells sorted from PBMCs, taken 10 days after the yellow fever booster vaccination. The clonotype comes from a man between 18 and 29 years old who received the YFV17D yellow fever vaccine.

CDR3 protein: CATRPGADYGYTF. The DNA of the CDR3 is TGTGCCACCCGTCCGGGGGCAGACTATGGCTACACCTTC. The V gene is TRBV24-1, the J gene TRBJ1-2; D possibly corresponds to TRBD1 (6 bases). Trimming stripped 9 bases from V and 3 bases from J, with 13 bases between. The length of the CDR3 is 13 residues. The germline V gene has CDR1 KGHDR and CDR2 SFDVKD.